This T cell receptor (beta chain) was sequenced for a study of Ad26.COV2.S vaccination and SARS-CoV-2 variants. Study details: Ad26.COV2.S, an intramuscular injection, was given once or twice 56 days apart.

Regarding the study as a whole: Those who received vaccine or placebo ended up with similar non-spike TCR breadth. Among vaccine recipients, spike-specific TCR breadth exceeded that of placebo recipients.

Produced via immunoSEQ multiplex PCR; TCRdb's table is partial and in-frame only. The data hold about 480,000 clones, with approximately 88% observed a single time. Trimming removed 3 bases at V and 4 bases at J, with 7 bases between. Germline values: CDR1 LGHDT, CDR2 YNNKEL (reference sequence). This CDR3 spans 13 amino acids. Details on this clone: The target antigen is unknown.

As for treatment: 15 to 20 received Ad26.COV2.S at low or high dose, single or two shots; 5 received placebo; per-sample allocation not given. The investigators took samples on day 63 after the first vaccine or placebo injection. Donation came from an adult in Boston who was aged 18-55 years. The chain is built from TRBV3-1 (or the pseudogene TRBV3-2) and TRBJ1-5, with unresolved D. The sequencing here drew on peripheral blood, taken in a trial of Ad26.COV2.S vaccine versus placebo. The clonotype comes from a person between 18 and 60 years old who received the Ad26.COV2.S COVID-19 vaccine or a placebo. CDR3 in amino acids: CASSHRENQPQHF. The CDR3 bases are TGTGCCAGCAGCCATCGAGAGAATCAGCCCCAGCATTTT.